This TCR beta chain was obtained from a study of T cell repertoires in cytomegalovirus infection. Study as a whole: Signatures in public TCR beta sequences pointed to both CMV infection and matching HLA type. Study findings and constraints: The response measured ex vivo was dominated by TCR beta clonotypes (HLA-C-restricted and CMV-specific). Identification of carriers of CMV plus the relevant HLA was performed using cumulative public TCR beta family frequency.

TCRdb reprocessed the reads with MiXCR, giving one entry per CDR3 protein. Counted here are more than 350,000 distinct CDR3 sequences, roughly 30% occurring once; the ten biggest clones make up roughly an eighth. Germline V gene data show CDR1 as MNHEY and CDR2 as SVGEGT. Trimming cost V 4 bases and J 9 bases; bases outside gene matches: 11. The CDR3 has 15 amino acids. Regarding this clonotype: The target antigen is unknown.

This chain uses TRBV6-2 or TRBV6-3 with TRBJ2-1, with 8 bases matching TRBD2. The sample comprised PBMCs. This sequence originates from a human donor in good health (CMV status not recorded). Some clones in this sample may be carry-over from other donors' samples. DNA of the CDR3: TGTGCCAGCAGTTGGGGCGGGGGGCCGGGGGGTGAGCAGTTCTTC. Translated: CASSWGGGPGGEQFF.